These 6 T cell receptor beta chains were sequenced from one sample in a study of T-cell memory formation after mild COVID-19. TCRdb re-called the 5' RACE reads with MiXCR, one entry per CDR3 protein. The sample has hundreds of thousands of distinct CDR3 sequences; approximately 13% are singletons. The sequenced sample consisted of PBMCs or a T cell subset sorted from them (not recorded which). The receptors stem from a young man who had mild COVID-19 (a few samples of this study predate the infection). Cell type and time point are not known.

The chain joins TRBV9 to TRBJ1-1; 7 nucleotides line up with TRBD1. The germline CDR1 and CDR2 sequences are SGDLS and YYNGEE. This CDR3 comprises 15 residues. Unmatched junction bases numbered 16, after V lost 3 bases and J lost 11 bases. CDR3 protein: CASSDTGVEPLKAFF. CDR3 nucleotides: TGTGCCAGCAGCGATACAGGGGTTGAACCCCTGAAGGCTTTCTTT. Variable domain in full (rest from reference TRBV9 and TRBJ1-1): DSGVTQTPKHLITATGQRVTLRCSPRSGDLSVYWYQQSLDQGLQFLIQYYNGEERAKGNILERFSAQQFPDLHSELNLSSLELGDSALYFCASSDTGVEPLKAFFGQGTRLTVV.

This clonotype was observed a handful of times. V usage is TRBV7-9 and J usage is TRBJ2-7; no clear D. V was clipped by 0 bases and J by 4 bases, with 7 bases between them. The CDR3 extends over 13 amino acids. Germline CDR1 reads SEHNR; CDR2 reads FQNEAQ (reference sequence). CDR3 in amino acids: CASSLARRYEQYF. In DNA, the CDR3 is TGTGCCAGCAGCTTAGCGCGTAGGTACGAGCAGTACTTC.

This clonotype was seen more than once but under ten times. The V and J genes are TRBV6-6 and TRBJ2-7; TRBD1 agrees at 9 bases. With 6 bases clipped from V and 1 base from J, the junction kept 10 bases outside the gene matches. The CDR3 contains 16 residues. The germline V gene encodes CDR1 MNHNY and CDR2 SVGAGI (reference sequence). The CDR3 nucleotides read TGTGCCAGCAGCGGACCCGGGACAGGGAGGTCCTACGAGCAGTACGTC. It yields the protein CASSGPGTGRSYEQYV.

This clonotype has a count of ten or more. The V and J genes are TRBV7-2 and TRBJ2-2; D may be TRBD2 (5 bases). The CDR3 has 15 residues. Germline values: CDR1 SGHTA, CDR2 FQGNSA. V was cut by 2 bases and J by 3 bases, with 10 bases left in between. CDR3 region: CASSLSGVDTGELFF. Here the CDR3 DNA reads TGTGCCAGCAGCTTATCCGGGGTGGACACCGGGGAGCTGTTTTTT.

The V gene is TRBV4-1, the J gene TRBJ1-1; the match to TRBD1 covers 11 bases. CDR1 and CDR2 (germline): MGHRA, YSYEKL. V shed 5 bases, J shed 5 bases, and the junction held 13 bases outside the gene matches. This CDR3 is 17 amino acids long. The CDR3 reads CASSYPGQGARVTEAFF. CDR3 bases: TGCGCCAGCAGCTACCCTGGACAGGGGGCGAGGGTAACTGAAGCTTTCTTT.

This clonotype was detected only a few times. The genes are TRBV29-1 and TRBJ2-7; the D gene is possibly TRBD1 (6 bases). This CDR3 is 16 amino acids long. From germline, CDR1 is SQVTM and CDR2 ANQGSEA. V shed 0 bases and J shed 4 bases, with 19 bases lying between them. The CDR3 DNA is TGCAGCGTTGAAGACGGTGTTAGGCAGGGGCTGTACGAGCAGTACTTC. It translates to CSVEDGVRQGLYEQYF.